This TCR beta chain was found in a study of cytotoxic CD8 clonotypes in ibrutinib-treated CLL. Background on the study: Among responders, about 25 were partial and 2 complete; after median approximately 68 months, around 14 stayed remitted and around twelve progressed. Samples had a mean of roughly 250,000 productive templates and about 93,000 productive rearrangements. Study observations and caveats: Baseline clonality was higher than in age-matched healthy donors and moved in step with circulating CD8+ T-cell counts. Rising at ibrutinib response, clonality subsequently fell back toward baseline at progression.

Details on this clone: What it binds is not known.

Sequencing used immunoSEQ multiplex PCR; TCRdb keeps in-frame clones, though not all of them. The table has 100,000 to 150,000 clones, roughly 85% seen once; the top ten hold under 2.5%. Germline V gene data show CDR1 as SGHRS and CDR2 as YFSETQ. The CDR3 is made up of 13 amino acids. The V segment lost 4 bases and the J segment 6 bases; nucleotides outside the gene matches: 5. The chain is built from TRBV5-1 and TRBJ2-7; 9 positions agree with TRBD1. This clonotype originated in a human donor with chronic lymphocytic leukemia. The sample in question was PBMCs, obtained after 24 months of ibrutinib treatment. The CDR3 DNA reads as TGCGCCAGCAGCCTGGGACAGGGTAGCGAGCAGTACTTC. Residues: CASSLGQGSEQYF.